The clone carrying this TCR beta chain was observed a few times. Random-hexamer reverse transcription was applied to roughly 0.5 to 1 ug RNA. One entry per CDR3 protein results from TCRdb running MiXCR on the immunoSEQ multiplex PCR reads. The sample contains hundreds of thousands of distinct CDR3 sequences, about 94% of which appear only once. This CDR3 is 15 amino acids long. V lost 3 bases and J 5 bases, leaving 14 bases between the germline ends. Germline values: CDR1 MGHDK, CDR2 SYGVNS. These data originate in a study of CD8 T cells in Susac syndrome. This TCR derives from a human donor with Susac syndrome. Sequencing used CD4+ T cells from PBMCs. V and J are TRBV25-1 and TRBJ2-1; weak D call: TRBD1 (5 bases). The CDR3 DNA follows: TGTGCCAGCAGTGATATAAGGGGTGGTGACAATGAGCAGTTCTTC. Translating it yields CASSDIRGGDNEQFF.